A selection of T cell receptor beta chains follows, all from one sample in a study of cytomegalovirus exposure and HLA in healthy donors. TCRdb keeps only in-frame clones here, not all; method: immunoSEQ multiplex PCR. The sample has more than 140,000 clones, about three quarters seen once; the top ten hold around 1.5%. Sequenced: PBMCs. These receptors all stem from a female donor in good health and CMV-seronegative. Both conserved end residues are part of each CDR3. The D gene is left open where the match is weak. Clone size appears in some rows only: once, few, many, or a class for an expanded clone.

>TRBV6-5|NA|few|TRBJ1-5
TGTGCCTGTGGCCGAAACAATCAGCCCCAGCATTTT
CACGRNNQPQHF
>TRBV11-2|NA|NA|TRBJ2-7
TGTGCCAGCAGCTTAGTTGGGGAGAGCACCTACGAGCAGTACTTC
CASSLVGESTYEQYF
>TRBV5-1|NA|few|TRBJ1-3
TGCGCCAGCAGCCGGGAGGGTGGAAACACCATATATTTT
CASSREGGNTIYF
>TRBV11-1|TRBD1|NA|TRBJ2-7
TGTGCCAGCAGCCGGACAGGAGCTTCCTACGAGCAGTACTTC
CASSRTGASYEQYF
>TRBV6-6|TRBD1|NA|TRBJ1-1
TGTGCCACCCGGGACAGGGAGAACACTGAAGCTTTCTTT
CATRDRENTEAFF
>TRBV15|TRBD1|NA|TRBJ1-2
TGTGCCACCAGCAGTACCGACAGGGCGGCTAACTATGGCTACACCTTC
CATSSTDRAANYGYTF
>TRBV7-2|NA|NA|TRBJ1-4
TGTGCCAGCAGCCCCCCGGGAGGGGGACTGTTTTTT
CASSPPGGGLFF
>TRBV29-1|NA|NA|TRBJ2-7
TGCAGCGTTGGGCGGATCGGGAGACCCCCCTCCGAGCAGTACTTC
CSVGRIGRPPSEQYF
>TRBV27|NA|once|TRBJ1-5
TGTGCCAGCAGTCATGAAGATAGTCAGCCCCAGCATTTT
CASSHEDSQPQHF
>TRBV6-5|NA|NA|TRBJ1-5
TGTGCCAGCACCCAAACTGTTGGTCAGCCCCAGCATTTT
CASTQTVGQPQHF
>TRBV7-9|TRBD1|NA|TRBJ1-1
TGTGCCAGCACACAGGGGGGTTTCGCTGAAGCTTTCTTT
CASTQGGFAEAFF
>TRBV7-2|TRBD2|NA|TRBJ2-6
TGTGCCAGCAGACCAGGGCCTAGCGGGGGGGCCGGGGCCAACGTCCTGACTTTC
CASRPGPSGGAGANVLTF
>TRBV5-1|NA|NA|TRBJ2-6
TGCGCCAGCAGCTTGGACAGGGCTCCTCCTGGGGCCAACGTCCTGACTTTC
CASSLDRAPPGANVLTF
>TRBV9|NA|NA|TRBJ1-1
TGTGCCAGCAGCGTTTCCCGGGGGACCCTGAACACTGAAGCTTTCTTT
CASSVSRGTLNTEAFF
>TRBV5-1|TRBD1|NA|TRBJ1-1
TGCGCCAGCAGCCACGGGACAGGGGGGAATCCTGAAGCTTTCTTT
CASSHGTGGNPEAFF
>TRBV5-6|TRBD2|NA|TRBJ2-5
TGTGCCAGCAGCCCCCCTAGCGGGTATCCGGGGACCCAGTACTTC
CASSPPSGYPGTQYF
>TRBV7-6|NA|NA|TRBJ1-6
TGTGCCAGCAGCTTAGAGACAGCTTCTCGGTCACCCCTCCACTTT
CASSLETASRSPLHF
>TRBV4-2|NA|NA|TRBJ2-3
TGTGCCAGCAGCCAAGATCTCCCAGATACGCAGTATTTT
CASSQDLPDTQYF
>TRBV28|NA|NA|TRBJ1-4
TGTGCCAGCAGTTTGGCAGGCACCTTTGAAAAACTGTTTTTT
CASSLAGTFEKLFF
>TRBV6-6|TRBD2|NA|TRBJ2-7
TGTGCTACTGGAATTACGGCGGGAGATAACGAGCAGTACTTC
CATGITAGDNEQYF
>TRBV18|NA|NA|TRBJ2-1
TGTGCCAGCTCAGCTAAGCAAAGCTCCTACAATGAGCAGTTCTTC
CASSAKQSSYNEQFF
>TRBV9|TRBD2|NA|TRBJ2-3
TGTGCCAGCAGCGGGGGGACTAGCAGCCGCTCAGATACGCAGTATTTT
CASSGGTSSRSDTQYF
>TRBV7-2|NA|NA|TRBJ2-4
TGTGCCAGCAGCTTTCCCTTCCAAAACATTCAGTACTTC
CASSFPFQNIQYF
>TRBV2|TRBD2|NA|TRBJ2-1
TGTGCCAGCAGGGAACTAGCGGGGGGGGACAATGAGCAGTTCTTC
CASRELAGGDNEQFF
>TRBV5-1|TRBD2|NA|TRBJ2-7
TGCGCCAGCGGGGGGGGGTCCTACGAGCAGTACTTC
CASGGGSYEQYF
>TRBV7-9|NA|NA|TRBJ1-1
TGTGCCAGCAGCCATCCCCGGGGACATAACACTGAAGCTTTCTTT
CASSHPRGHNTEAFF
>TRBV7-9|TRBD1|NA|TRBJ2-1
TGTGCCAGCAGCTCACAGGGGGGAGGTGAGCAGTTCTTC
CASSSQGGGEQFF
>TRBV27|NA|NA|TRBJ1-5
TGTGCCAGCAGCCGGACAGTTATAGGCAATCAGCCCCAGCATTTT
CASSRTVIGNQPQHF
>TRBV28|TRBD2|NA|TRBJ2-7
TGTGCCAGCATACAGGGACTAGCGGGGTACGAGCAGTACTTC
CASIQGLAGYEQYF
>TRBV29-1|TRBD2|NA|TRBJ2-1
TGCAGCGTTGGGACAGGGACTAGCGGGAACAATGAGCAGTTCTTC
CSVGTGTSGNNEQFF
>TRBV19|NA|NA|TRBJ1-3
TGTGCCAGTAGTATAGACTACTCTGGAAACACCATATATTTT
CASSIDYSGNTIYF
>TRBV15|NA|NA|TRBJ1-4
TGTGCCACCAGCAGAGACAGTTTTCCAGAAAAACTGTTTTTT
CATSRDSFPEKLFF
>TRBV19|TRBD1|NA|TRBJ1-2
TGTGCCAGTAGTAGGGTCACAGGACAGGGGGCGAGTGGCTACACCTTC
CASSRVTGQGASGYTF
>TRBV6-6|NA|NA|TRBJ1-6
TGTGCCAGCTGGACAGACTATAATTCACCCCTCCACTTT
CASWTDYNSPLHF
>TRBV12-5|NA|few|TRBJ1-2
TGTGCTAGTGGTTTGGTCCCCCTTCAGCGGAGTGGCTACACCTTC
CASGLVPLQRSGYTF
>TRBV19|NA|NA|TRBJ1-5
TGTGCCAGTAGTATAACTGGCAGGGGCAAGGGGAGCAATCAGCCCCAGCATTTT
CASSITGRGKGSNQPQHF
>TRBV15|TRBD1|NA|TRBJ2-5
TGTGCCACCAGCTTACCGGGACAGGGGTTCGAGACCCAGTACTTC
CATSLPGQGFETQYF
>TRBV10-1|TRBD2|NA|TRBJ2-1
TGCGCCAGCAGTGAGACTAGCGGGGTCAATGAGCAGTTCTTC
CASSETSGVNEQFF
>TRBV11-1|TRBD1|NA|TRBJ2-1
TGTGCCAGCAGCCAGACAGGGGTTGAGCAGTTCTTC
CASSQTGVEQFF
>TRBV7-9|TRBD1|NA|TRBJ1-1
TGTGCCAGCAGCTTAGGGGCTTCGGGACAGGACTTTTTT
CASSLGASGQDFF
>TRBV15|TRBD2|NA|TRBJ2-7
TGTGCCACCAGCACCCGGACTAGCGGGAGACGCTCCTACGAGCAGTACTTC
CATSTRTSGRRSYEQYF
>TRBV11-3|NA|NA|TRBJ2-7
TGTGCCAGCAGTCAAACCGGGACAAGCACCCCCTACGAGCAGTACTTC
CASSQTGTSTPYEQYF
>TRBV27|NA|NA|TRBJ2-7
TGTGCCAGCAGTTTGAATCTACGGGGTAGGGAGCAGTACTTC
CASSLNLRGREQYF
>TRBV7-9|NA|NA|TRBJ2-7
TGTTCCAGCAGCTTAAGACAGACCTACGAGCAGTACTTC
CSSSLRQTYEQYF
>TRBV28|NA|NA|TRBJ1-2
TGTGCCAGCAGTTTACCCTCCCGCCGGGGCTACACCTTC
CASSLPSRRGYTF
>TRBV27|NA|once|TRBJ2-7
TGTGCCAGCAGTCTAGGATCCGTGTACGAGCAGTACTTC
CASSLGSVYEQYF
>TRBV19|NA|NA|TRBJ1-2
TGTGCCAGTGGCAGACAGGTCTATGGCTACACCTTC
CASGRQVYGYTF
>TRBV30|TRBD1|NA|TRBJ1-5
TGTGCCTGGGCGGGACAGGGGTACCAGCCCCAGCATTTT
CAWAGQGYQPQHF
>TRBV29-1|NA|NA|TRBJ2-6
TGCAGCGCCCAACAGGGCGCCGGGGCCAACGTCCTGACTTTC
CSAQQGAGANVLTF
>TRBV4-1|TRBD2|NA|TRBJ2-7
TGCGCCAGCAGCCAGACTAGCGGGGATATCTCCTACGAGCAGTACTTC
CASSQTSGDISYEQYF
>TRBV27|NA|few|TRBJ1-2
TGTGCCAGCAGTCCCCCGGGGACTTCGGGCTACACCTTC
CASSPPGTSGYTF
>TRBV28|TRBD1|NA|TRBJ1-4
TGTGCCAGCAGCCCCCCCCGGACAGGGTTTGAAAAACTGTTTTTT
CASSPPRTGFEKLFF
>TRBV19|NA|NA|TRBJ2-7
TGTGCCAGTAGTACAGGCCGGGGCGAGCAGTACTTC
CASSTGRGEQYF
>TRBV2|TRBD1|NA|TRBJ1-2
TGTGCCAGCAGACTTAAAACAGGGGGCTATGGCTACACCTTC
CASRLKTGGYGYTF